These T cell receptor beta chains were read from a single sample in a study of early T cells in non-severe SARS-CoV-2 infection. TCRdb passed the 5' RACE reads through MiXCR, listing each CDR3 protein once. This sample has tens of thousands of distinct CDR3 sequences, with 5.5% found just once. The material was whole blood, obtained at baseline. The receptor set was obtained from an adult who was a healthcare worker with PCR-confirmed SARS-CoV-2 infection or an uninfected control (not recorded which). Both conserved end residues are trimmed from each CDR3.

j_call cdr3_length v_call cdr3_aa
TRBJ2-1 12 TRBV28 ASRRTQFYNEQF
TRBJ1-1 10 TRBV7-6 ASSLGSHEVF
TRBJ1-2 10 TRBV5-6 ASSVQLYGYT
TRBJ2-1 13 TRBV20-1 SARVLLASYNEQF
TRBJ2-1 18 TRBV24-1 ATSDSGTSGRLTSYNEQF
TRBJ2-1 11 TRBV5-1 ASSSFRGYEQF
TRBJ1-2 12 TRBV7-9 ASSLPAATYGYT
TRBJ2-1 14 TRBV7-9 ASSLERTGAGNEQF
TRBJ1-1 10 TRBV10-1 ASSEGNTEAF
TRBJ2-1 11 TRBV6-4 ASSAGSVNEQF
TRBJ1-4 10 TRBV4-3 ASSQVLGKLF
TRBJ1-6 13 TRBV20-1 SAMPRARGNSPLH
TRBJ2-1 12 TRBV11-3 ASSQGSLYNEQF
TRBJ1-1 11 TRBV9 ASSVVPNTEAF
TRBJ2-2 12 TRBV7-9 ASSLSGATGELF
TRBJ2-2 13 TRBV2 ASSFMGGNTGELF
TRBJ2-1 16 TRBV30 AWSSSGGLINPYNEQF
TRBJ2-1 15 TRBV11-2 ASSAVARRGSYNEQF
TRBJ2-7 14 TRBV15 ATSRDLGTGIYEQY
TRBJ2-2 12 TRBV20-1 SARDRTRTGELF
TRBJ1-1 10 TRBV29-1 SVEEGAAEAF
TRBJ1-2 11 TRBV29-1 SVPNDYTDGYT
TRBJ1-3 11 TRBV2 ASANDPGNTIY
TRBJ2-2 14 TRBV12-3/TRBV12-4 ASTPGQGLYTGELF
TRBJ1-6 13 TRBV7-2 ASRPPEGAVSPLH
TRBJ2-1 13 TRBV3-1 ASSQSGTPNNEQF
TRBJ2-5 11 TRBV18 ASSHGTEGTQY
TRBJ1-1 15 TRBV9 ASSSSGGMHGNTEAF
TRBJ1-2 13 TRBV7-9 ASSSSSPGLDGYT
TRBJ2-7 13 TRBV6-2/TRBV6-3 ASSYSMLTAGEQY
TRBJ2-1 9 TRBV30 AWSLRDEQF
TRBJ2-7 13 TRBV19 ASSPRTGGSHEQY
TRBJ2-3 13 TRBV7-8 ASSKFGLAGDTQY
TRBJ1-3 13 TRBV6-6 ASSYGAGAGNTIY
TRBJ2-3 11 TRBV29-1 SVALTGPDTQY
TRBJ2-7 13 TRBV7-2 ASSLGRGQHYEQY
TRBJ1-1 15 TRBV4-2 ASSPRGTGVLNTEAF
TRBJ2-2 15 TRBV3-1 ASSQTPGTVNTGELF
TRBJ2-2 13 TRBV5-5 ASSFSGSIGGELF
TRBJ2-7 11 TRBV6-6 ASSPGSGLEQY
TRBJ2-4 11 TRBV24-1 ATSGLAKNIQY
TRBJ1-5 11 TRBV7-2 ASSLQENQPQH
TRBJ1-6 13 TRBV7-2 ASSSRQGGYSPLH
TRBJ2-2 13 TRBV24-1 ATSDLLSKTGELF
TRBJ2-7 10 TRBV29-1 SVVDRDNEQY
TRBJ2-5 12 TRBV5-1 ASSSGQGQETQY
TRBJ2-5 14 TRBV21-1 ASSPRGLAGRETQY
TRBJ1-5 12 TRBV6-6 ASRGGEDNQPQH
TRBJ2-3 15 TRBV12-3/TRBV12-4 ASSPYLHGGLADTQY
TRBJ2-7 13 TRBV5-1 ASSVSAGSHYEQY
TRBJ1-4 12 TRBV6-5 ASGDGTVNEKLF
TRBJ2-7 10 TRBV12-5 ASAGQRYEQY
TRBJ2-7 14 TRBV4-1 ASSPTVSGRAYEQY
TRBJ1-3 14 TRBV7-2 ASSPRTGDPGNTIY